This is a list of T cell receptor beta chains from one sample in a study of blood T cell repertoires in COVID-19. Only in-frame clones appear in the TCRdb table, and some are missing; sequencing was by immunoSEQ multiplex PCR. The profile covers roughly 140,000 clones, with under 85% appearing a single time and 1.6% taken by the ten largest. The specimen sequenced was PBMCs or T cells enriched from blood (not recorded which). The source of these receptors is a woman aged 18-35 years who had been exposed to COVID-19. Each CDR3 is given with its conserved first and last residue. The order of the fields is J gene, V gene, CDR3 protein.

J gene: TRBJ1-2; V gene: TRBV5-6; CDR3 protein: CASSRVVLASYGYTF
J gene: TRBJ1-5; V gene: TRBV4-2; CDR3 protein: CASSQESGTGGGQPQHF
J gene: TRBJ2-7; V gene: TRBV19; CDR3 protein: CASSGADRTYEQYF
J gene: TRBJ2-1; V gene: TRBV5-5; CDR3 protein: CASSLRGSREQFF
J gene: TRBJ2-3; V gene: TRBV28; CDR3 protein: CASSLSLTSGRPSTDTQYF
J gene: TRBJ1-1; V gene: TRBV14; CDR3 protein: CASSHPQGAGNTEAFF
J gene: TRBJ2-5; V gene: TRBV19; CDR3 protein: CASSISSRGAQETQYF
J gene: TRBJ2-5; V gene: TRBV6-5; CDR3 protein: CASTVLAGQETQYF
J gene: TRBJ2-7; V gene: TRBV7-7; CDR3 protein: CASSLQAGNSYEQYF
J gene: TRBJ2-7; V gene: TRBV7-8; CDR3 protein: CASSLFSGYEQYF
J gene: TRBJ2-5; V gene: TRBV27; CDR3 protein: CASSFTGSVTQYF
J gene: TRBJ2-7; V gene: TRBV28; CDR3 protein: CASKREGRYEQYF
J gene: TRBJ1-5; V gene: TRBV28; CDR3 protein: CASSRPQYRQGNQPQHF
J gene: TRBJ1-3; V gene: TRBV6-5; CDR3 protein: CASSSLLYSGNTIYF
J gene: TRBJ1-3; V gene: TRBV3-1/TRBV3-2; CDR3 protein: CASSQRGQGVDGNTIYF
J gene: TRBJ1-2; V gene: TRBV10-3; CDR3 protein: CAIRGGPYGYTF
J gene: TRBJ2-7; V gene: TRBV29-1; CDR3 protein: CSVEDRQSEQYF
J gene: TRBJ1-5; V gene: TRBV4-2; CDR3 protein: CASSQATGRSQPQHF
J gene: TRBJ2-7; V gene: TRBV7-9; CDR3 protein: CASSLAGTADEQYF
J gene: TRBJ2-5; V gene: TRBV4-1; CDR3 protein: CASGPSAEETQYF
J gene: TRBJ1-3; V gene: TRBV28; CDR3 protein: CASSHRASGNTIYF
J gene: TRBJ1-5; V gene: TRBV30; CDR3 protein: CAWAGTGDQPQHF
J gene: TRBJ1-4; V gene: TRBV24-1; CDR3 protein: CATSDPGTGGEKLFF
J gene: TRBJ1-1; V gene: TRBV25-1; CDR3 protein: CASHDGGLSTEAFF
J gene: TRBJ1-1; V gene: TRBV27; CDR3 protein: CASSHPEGTEAFF
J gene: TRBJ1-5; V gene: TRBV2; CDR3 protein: CASAGGEGGNQPQHF
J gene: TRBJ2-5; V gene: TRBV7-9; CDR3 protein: CASSWTTVQQTQYF
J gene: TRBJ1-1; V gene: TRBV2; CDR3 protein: CASSEDRKAFF
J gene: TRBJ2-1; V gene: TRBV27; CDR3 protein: CASRETGISYNEQFF
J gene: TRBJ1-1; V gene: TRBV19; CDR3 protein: CASSMEGFNTEAFF
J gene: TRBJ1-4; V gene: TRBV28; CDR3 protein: CASNDRANEKLFF
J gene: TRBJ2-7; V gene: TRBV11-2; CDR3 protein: CASSLGQTSGISYEQYF